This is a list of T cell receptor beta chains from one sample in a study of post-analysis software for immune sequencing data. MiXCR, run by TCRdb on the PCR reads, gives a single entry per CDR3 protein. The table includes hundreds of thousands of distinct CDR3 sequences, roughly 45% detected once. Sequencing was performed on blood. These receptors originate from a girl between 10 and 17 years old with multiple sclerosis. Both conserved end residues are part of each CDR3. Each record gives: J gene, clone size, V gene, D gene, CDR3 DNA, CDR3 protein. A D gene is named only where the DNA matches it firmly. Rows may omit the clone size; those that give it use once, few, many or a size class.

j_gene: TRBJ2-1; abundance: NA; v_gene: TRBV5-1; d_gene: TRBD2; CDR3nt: TGCGCCAGCAGCCGTAGCGGGAGGGTCTCCTACAATGAGCAGTTCTTC; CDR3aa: CASSRSGRVSYNEQFF
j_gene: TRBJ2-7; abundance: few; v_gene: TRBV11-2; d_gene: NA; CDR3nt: TGTGCCAGCAGCTTAGAACAGCGCGCCACCTACGAGCAGTACTTC; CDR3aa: CASSLEQRATYEQYF
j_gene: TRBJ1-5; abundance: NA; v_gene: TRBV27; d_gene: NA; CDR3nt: TGTGCCAGCGGGGCAGAGAATCAGCCCCAGCATTTT; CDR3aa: CASGAENQPQHF
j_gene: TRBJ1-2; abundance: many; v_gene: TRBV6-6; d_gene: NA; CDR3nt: TGTGCCAGCAGTTACTCGACGGGGAGGGATGGCTACACCTTC; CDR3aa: CASSYSTGRDGYTF
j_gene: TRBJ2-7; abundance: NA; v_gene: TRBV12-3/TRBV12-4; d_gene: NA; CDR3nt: TGTGCCAGCAGTTTCGGTGGGGGGCAGTACTTC; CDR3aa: CASSFGGGQYF
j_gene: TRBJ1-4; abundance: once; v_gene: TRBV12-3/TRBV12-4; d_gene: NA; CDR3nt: TGTCGAAACAGGGTTAGGCCGTTTTTT; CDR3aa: CRNRVRPFF
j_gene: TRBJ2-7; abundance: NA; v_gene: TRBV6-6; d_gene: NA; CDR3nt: TGTGCCAGCATCAAGACGGCAATGGGAGACTACGAGCAGTACTTC; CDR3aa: CASIKTAMGDYEQYF
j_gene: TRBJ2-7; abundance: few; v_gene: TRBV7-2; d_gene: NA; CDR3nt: TGTGCCAGCAGCTTAGCGCAGGACATCCGGGCGGAGCAGTACTTC; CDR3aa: CASSLAQDIRAEQYF
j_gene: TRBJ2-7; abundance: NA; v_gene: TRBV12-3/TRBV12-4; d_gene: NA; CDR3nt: TGTGCCAGCAGTTTAGCCCAGCAAGACACCCAGTACTTC; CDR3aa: CASSLAQQDTQYF
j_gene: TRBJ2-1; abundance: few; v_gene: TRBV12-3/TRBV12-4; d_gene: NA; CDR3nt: TGTGCCAGCAGTCCTAGATCTACTCACAATGAGCAGTTCTTC; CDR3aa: CASSPRSTHNEQFF
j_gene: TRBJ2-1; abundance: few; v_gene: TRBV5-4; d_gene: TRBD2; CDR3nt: TGTGCCAGCAGCCCGCCTAGCGGTTACAATGAGCAGTTCTTC; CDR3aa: CASSPPSGYNEQFF
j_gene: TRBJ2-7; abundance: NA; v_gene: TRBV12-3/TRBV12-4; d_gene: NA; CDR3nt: TGTGCCAGCACTTTTGGGACGGCGGTTGGCGAGCAGTACTTC; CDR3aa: CASTFGTAVGEQYF
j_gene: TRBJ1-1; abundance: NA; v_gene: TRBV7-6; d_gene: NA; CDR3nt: TGTGCCAGCAGCCTGGGTCAGGCAGGTACTGAAGCTTTCTTT; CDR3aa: CASSLGQAGTEAFF
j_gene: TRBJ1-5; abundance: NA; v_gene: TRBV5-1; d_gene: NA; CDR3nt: TGCGCCAGCAGCCCGAGGGGGGGCGAACAGCCCCAGCATTTT; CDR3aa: CASSPRGGEQPQHF
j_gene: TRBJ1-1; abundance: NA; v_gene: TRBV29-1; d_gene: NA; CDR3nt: TGCAGCGTTGAAAGCCGATCGAACACTGAAGCTTTCTTT; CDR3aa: CSVESRSNTEAFF
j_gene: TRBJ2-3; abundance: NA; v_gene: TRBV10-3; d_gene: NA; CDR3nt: TGTGCCACCACCCAGGGTAGTGCAGATACGCAGTATTTT; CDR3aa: CATTQGSADTQYF
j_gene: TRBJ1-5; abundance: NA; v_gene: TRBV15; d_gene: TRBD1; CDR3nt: TGTGCCACCAGGAAAATTCCGGGACAGGGGATTCAGCCCCAGCATTTT; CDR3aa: CATRKIPGQGIQPQHF
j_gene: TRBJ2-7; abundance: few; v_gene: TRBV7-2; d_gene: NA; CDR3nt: TGTGCCAGCAGCTTAGCGAGCGCTGGGACTCTCAACGAGCAGTACTTC; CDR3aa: CASSLASAGTLNEQYF
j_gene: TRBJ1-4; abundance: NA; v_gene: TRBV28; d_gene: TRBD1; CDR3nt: TGTGCCAGCAGTTCCCGGACAGGGTATAATGAAAAACTGTTTTTT; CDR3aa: CASSSRTGYNEKLFF
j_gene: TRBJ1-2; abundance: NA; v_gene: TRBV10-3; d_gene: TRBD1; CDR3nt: TGTGCCATCAGTTTATCCAGGGACAGGACCCTAGACTATGGCTACACCTTC; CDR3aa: CAISLSRDRTLDYGYTF
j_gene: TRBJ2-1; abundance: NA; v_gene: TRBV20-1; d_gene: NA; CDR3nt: TGCAGTGCTAGAGCGGGGCAGGCCCAAGAGACCCAGTTCTTC; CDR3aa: CSARAGQAQETQFF
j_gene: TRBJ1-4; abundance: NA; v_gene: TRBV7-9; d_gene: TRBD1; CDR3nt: TGTGCCAGCAGCTTAGGGACAGGTCCGGACGAAAAACGGTTTTTT; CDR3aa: CASSLGTGPDEKRFF
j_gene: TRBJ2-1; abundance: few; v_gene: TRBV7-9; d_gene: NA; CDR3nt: TGTGCCAGCAGCAGCGCTAGTGGCTCCTACAATGAGCAGTTCTTC; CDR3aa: CASSSASGSYNEQFF
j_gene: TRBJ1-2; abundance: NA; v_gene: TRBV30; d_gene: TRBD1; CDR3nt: TGTGCCTGGACCCCCGGGGACAGGTCCTATGGCTACACCTTC; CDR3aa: CAWTPGDRSYGYTF
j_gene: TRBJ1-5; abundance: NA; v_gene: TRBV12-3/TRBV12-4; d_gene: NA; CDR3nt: TGTGCCAGCAGTTTTCGGCAGGGATCTCAGCCCCAGCATTTT; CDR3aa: CASSFRQGSQPQHF
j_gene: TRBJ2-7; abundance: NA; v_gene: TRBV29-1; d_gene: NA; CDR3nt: TGCAGCGTTGAAGAGGGTACAACCTACGAGCAGTACTTC; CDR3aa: CSVEEGTTYEQYF
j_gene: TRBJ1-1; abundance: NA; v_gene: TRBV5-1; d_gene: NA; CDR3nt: TGCGCCAGCAGCTTGGAGAGTCGGGAGACAGGTGGAGCTTTCTTT; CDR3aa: CASSLESRETGGAFF
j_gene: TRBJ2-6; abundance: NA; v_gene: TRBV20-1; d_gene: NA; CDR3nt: TGCAGTGCTACGCCACTCGGGGAGCACTCCGGGGCCAACGTCCTGACTTTC; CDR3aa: CSATPLGEHSGANVLTF
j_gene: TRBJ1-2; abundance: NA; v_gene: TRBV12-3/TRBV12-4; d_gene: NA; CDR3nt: TGTACCAGCGCCAGATCACAGGCTAACTATGGCTACACCTTC; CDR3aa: CTSARSQANYGYTF
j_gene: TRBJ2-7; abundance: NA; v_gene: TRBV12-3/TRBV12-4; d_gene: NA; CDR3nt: TGTGCCAGCAGTCAGGGGACAACAGCCGAGCAGTACTTC; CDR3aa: CASSQGTTAEQYF
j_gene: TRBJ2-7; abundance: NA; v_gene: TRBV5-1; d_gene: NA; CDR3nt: TGCGCCAGCAGCTCTCCGGCCGGAGGTACCTACGAGCAGTACTTC; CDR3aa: CASSSPAGGTYEQYF
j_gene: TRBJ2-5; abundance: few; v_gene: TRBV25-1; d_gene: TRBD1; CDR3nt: TGTGCCAGCAGTGAGATGTACAGGGGTCGAGGGCAAGAGACCCAGTACTTC; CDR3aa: CASSEMYRGRGQETQYF
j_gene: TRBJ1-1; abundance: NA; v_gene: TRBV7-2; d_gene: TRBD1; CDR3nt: TGTGCCAGCATAGGGGGCAGGGATCTATTGAACACTGAAGCTTTCTTT; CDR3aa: CASIGGRDLLNTEAFF
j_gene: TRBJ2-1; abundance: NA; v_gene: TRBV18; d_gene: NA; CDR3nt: TGTGCCAGCTCACCAACGATCCTAGGGACGGCCTCCTACAATGAGCAGTTCTTC; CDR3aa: CASSPTILGTASYNEQFF
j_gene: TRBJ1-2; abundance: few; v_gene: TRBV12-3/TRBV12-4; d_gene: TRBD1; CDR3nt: TGTGCCAGCAGCGACACGGGGCAGGGGGGTCTGTATGGCTACACCTTC; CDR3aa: CASSDTGQGGLYGYTF
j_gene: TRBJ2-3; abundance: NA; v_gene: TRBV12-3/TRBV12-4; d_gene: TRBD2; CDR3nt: TGTGCCAGCAGTCCTAGCGGGGGGGCGAATACGCAGTATTTT; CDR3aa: CASSPSGGANTQYF
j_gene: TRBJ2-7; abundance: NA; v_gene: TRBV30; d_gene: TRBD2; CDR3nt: TGTGCCTGGAGAGGATTGGGACTAGCGGGAGGCGAGCAGTACTTC; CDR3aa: CAWRGLGLAGGEQYF
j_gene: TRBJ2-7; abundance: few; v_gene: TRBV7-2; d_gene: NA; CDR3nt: TGTGCCAGCAGCTCTCGCCGGGAAAGCGAGCAGTACTTC; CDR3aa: CASSSRRESEQYF
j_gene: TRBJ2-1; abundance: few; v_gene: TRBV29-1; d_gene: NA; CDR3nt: TGCAGCGTTGATGAAGGAGGGAATGAGCAGTTCTTC; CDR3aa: CSVDEGGNEQFF
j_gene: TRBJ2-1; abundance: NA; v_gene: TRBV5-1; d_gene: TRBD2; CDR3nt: TGCGCCAGCAGCTCCGGAGCGGGAGGCTCCTACAATGAGCAGTTCTTC; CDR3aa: CASSSGAGGSYNEQFF